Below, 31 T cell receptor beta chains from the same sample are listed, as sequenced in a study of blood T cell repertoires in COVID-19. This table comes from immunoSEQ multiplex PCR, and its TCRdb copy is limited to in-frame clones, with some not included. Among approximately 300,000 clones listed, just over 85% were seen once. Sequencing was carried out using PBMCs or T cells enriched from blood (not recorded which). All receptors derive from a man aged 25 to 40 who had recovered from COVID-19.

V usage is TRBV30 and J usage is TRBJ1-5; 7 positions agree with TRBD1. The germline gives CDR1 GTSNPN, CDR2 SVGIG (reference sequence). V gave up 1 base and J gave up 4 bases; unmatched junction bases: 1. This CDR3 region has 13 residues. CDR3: CAWSAGGNQPQHF. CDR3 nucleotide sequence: TGTGCCTGGAGTGCAGGGGGAAATCAGCCCCAGCATTTT.

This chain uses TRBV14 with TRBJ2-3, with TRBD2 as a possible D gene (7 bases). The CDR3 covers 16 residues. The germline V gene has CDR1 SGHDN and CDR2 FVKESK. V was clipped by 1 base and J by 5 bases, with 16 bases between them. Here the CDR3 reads CASSQGWGGTGDTQYF. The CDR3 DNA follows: TGTGCCAGCAGCCAAGGGTGGGGGGGCACCGGAGATACGCAGTATTTT.

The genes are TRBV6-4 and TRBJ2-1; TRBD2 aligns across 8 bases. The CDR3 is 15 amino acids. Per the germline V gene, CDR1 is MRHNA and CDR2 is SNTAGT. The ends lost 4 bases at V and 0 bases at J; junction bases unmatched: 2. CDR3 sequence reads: CASSAGLDSYNEQFF. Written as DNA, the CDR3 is TGTGCCAGCAGTGCGGGACTAGACTCCTACAATGAGCAGTTCTTC.

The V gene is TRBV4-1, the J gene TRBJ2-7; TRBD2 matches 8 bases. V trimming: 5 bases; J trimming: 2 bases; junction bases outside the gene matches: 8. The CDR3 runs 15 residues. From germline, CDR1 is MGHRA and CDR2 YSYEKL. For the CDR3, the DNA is TGCGCCAGCAGCGTGCTAGCGGGCTCCACCTACGAGCAGTACTTC. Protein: CASSVLAGSTYEQYF.

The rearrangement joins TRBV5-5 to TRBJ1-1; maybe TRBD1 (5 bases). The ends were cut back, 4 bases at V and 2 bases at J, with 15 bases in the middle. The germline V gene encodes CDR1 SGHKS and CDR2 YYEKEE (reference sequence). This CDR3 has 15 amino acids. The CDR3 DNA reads TGTGCCAGCAGCCCCTACCAGGGTTTTAACACTGAAGCTTTCTTT. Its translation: CASSPYQGFNTEAFF. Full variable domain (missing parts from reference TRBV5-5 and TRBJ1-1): DAGVTQSPTHLIKTRGQQVTLRCSPISGHKSVSWYQQVLGQGPQFIFQYYEKEERGRGNFPDRFSARQFPNYSSELNVNALLLGDSALYLCASSPYQGFNTEAFFGQGTRLTVV.

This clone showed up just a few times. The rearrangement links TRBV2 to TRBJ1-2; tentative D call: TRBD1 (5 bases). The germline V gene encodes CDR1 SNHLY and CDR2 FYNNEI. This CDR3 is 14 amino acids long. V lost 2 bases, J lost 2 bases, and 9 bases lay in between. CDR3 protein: CASSERQFNYGYTF. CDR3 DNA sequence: TGTGCCAGCAGTGAAAGACAGTTCAACTATGGCTACACCTTC.

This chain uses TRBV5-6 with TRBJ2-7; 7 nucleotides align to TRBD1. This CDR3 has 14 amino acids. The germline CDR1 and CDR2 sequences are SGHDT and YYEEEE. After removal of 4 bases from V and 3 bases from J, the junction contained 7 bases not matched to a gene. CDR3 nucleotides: TGTGCCAGCAGCCCGGAGGACAGGAGCTACGAGCAGTACTTC. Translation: CASSPEDRSYEQYF.

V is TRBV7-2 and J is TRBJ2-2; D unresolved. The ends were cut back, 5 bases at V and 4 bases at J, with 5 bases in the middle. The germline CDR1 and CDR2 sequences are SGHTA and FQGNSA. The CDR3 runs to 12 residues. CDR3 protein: CASSPITGELFF. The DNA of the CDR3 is TGTGCCAGCAGCCCCATCACCGGGGAGCTGTTTTTT.

Here the CDR3 DNA reads TGTGCCAGCAAAGAGTCCCCGGGTGGTGCCACAGATACGCAGTATTTT. Protein sequence: CASKESPGGATDTQYF. The V call is TRBV6-4, the J call TRBJ2-3; no clear D. The CDR3 contains 16 residues. Germline V lookup: CDR1 MRHNA, CDR2 SNTAGT. Trimming cost V 7 bases and J 2 bases, with 19 bases left between them.

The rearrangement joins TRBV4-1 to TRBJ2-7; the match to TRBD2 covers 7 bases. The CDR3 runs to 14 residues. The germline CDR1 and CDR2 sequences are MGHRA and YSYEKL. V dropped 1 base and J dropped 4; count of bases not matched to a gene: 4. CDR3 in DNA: TGCGCCAGCAGCCAAGGACTAGCAGAATACGAGCAGTACTTC. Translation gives CASSQGLAEYEQYF.

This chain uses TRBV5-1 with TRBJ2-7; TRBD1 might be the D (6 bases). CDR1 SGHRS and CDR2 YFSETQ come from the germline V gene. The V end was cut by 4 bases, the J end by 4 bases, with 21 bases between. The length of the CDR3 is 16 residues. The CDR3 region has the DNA TGCGCCAGCAGCCCGGACGTAGGGACAACTCGGTACGAGCAGTACTTC. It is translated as CASSPDVGTTRYEQYF.

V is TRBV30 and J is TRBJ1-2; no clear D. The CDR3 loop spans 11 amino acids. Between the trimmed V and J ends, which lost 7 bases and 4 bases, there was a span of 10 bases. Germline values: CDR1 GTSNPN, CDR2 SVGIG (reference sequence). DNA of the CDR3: TGTGCCTCGGGGAGGAGCTATGGCTACACCTTC. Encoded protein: CASGRSYGYTF. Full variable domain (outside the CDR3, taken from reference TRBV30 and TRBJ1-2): SQTIHQWPATLVQPVGSPLSLECTVEGTSNPNLYWYRQAAGRGLQLLFYSVGIGQISSEVPQNLSASRPQDRQFILSSKKLLLSDSGFYLCASGRSYGYTFGSGTRLTVV.

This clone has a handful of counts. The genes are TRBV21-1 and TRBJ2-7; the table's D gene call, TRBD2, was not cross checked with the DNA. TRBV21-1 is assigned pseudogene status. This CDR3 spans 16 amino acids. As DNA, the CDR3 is TGTGCCAGCAGCCGGGACAGGGGGACTAGCGGGTACGAGCAGTACTTC. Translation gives CASSRDRGTSGYEQYF.

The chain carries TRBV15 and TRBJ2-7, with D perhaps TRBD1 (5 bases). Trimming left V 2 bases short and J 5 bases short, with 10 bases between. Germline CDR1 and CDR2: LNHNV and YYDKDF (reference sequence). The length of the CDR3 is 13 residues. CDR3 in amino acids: CATSRIQGNEQYF. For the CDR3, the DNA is TGTGCCACCAGCAGAATTCAGGGAAACGAGCAGTACTTC.

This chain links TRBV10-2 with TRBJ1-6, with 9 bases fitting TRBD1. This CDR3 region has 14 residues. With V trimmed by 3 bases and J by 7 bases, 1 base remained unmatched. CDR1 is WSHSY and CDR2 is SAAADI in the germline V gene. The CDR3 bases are TGCGCCAGCAGTGAACAGGGGGCCAATTCACCCCTCCACTTT. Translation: CASSEQGANSPLHF.

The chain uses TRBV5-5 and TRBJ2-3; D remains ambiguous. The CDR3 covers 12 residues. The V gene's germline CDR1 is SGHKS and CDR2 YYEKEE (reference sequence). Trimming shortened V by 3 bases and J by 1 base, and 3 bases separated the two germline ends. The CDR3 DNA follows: TGTGCCAGCAGCTGGCGCACAGATACGCAGTATTTT. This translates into CASSWRTDTQYF.

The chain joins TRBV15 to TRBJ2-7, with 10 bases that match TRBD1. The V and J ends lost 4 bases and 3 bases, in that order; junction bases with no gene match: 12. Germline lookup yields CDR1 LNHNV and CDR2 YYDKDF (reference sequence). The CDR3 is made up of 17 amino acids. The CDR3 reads CATSIESVWTGGYEQYF. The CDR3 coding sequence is TGTGCCACCAGCATAGAGAGCGTTTGGACAGGGGGCTACGAGCAGTACTTC.

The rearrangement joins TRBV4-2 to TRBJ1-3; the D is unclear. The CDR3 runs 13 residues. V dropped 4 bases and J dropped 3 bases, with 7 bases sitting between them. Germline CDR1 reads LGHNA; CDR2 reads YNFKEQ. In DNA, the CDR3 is TGTGCCAGCAGCCCGACAAGTGGAAACACCATATATTTT. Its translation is CASSPTSGNTIYF.

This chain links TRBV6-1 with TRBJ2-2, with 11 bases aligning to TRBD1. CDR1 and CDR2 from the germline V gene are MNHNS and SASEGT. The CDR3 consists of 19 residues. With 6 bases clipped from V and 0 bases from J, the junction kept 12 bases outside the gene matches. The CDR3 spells CASRERTSGQGANTGELFF. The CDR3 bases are TGTGCCAGCAGGGAACGCACTTCGGGACAGGGGGCGAACACCGGGGAGCTGTTTTTT.

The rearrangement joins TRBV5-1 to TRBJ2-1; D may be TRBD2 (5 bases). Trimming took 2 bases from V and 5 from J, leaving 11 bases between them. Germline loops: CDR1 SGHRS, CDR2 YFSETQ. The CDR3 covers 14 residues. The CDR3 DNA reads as TGCGCCAGCAGCTTCTTCTCGGGAAACAATGAGCAGTTCTTC. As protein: CASSFFSGNNEQFF. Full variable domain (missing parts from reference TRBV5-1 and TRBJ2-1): KAGVTQTPRYLIKTRGQQVTLSCSPISGHRSVSWYQQTPGQGLQFLFEYFSETQRNKGNFPGRFSGRQFSNSRSEMNVSTLELGDSALYLCASSFFSGNNEQFFGPGTRLTVL.

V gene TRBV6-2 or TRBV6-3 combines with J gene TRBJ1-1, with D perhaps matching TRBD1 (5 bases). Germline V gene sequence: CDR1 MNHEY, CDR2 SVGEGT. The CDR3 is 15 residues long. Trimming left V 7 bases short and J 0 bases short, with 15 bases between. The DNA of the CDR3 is TGTGCCAGCACCCCCCGGGGGAGGCTGAACACTGAAGCTTTCTTT. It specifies CASTPRGRLNTEAFF.

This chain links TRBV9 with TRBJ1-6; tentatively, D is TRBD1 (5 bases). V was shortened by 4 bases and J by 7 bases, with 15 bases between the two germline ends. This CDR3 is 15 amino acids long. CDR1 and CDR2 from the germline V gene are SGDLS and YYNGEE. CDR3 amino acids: CASSSVGARNSPLHF. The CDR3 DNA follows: TGTGCCAGCAGCTCCGTTGGGGCGAGGAATTCACCCCTCCACTTT.

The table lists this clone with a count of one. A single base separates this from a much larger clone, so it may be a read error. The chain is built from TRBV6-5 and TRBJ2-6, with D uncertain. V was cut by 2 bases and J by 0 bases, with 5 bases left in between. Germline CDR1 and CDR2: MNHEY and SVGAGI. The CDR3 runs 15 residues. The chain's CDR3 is CASSYRSSGANVLTF. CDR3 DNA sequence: TGTGCCAGCAGTTACCGGAGCTCTGGGGCCAACGTCCTGACTTTC.

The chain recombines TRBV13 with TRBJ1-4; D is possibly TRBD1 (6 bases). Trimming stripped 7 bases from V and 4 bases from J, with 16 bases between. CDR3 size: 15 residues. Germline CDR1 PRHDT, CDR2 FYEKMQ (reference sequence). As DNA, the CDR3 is TGTGCCAGCACCCGCGGGGGGGCGCTTAATGAAAAACTGTTTTTT. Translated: CASTRGGALNEKLFF.

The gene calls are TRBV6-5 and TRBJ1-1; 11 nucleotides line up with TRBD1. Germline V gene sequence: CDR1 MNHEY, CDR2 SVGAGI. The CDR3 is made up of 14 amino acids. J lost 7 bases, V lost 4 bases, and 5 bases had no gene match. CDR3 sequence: CASSFTGQGVEAFF. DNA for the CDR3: TGTGCCAGCAGTTTCACGGGACAGGGGGTTGAAGCTTTCTTT.

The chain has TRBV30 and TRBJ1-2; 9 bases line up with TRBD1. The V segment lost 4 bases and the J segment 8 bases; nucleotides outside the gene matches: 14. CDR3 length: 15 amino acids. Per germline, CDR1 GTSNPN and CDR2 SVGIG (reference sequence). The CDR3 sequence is CAWNGDRVPLSGYTF. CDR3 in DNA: TGTGCCTGGAACGGGGACAGGGTCCCTCTCAGCGGCTACACCTTC.

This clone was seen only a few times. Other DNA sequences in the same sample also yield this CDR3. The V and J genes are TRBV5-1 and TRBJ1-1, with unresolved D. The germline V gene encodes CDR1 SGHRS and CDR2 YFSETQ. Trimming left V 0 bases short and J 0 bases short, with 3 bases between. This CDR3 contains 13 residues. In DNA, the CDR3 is TGCGCCAGCAGCTTGGTAGTGAACACTGAAGCTTTCTTT. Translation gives CASSLVVNTEAFF. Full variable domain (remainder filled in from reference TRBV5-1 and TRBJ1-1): KAGVTQTPRYLIKTRGQQVTLSCSPISGHRSVSWYQQTPGQGLQFLFEYFSETQRNKGNFPGRFSGRQFSNSRSEMNVSTLELGDSALYLCASSLVVNTEAFFGQGTRLTVV.

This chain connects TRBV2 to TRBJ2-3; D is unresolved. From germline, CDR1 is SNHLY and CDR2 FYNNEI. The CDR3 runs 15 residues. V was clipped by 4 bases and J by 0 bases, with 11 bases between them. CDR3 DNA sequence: TGTGCCAGCAGTGTGGCCAGTGCTAGCACAGATACGCAGTATTTT. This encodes CASSVASASTDTQYF.

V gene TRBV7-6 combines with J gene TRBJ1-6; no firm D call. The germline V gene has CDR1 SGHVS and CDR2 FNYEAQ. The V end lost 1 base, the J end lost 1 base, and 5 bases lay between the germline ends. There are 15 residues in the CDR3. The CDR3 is CASSLDPSYNSPLHF. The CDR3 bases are TGTGCCAGCAGCTTAGATCCGTCCTATAATTCACCCCTCCACTTT. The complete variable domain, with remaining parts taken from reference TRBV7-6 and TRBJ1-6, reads GAGVSQSPRYKVTKRGQDVALRCDPISGHVSLYWYRQALGQGPEFLTYFNYEAQQDKSGLPNDRFSAERPEGSISTLTIQRTEQRDSAMYRCASSLDPSYNSPLHFGNGTRLTVT.

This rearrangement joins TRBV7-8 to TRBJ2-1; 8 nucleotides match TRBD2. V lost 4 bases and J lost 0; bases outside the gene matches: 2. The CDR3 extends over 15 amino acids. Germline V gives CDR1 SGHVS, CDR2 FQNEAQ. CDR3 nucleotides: TGTGCCAGCAGCTCGGGGGGGATCTCCTACAATGAGCAGTTCTTC. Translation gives CASSSGGISYNEQFF.

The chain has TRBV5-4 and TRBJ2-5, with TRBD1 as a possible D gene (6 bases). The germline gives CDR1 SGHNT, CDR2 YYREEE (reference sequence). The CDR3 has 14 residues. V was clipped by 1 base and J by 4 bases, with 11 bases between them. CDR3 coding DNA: TGTGCCAGCAGCTTGCAGGGGAAGATAGAGACCCAGTACTTC. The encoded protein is CASSLQGKIETQYF.